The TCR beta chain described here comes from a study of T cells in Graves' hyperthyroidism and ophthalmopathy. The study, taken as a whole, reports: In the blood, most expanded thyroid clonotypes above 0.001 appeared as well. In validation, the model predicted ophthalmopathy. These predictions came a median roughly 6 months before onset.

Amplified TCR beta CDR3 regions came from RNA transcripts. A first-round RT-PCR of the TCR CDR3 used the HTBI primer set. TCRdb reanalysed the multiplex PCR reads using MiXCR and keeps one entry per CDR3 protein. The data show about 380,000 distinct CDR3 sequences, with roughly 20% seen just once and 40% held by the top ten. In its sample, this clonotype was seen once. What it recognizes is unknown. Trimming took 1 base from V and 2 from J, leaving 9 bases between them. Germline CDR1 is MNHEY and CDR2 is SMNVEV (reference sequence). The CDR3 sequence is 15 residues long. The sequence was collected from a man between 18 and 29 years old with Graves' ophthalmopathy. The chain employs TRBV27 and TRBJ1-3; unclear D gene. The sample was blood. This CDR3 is CASSLFLHTGNTIYF. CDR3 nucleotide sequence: TGTGCCAGCAGTTTATTTTTGCATACTGGAAACACCATATATTTT.